One and the same sample provided the 7 T cell receptor beta chains below, sequenced in a study of T cell responses to AZD1222 COVID-19 vaccine. Here immunoSEQ multiplex PCR was the method, and the copy in TCRdb shows in-frame clones only, minus some. The sample lists 100,000 or so clones; more than 75% were seen once. This specimen was peripheral blood, taken on day 0 of AZD1222 vaccination. These receptors all stem from an adult in good health.

Worth noting for this clone: Other DNA sequences within the sample encode an identical CDR3. The chain is built from TRBV5-1 and TRBJ2-7; D is ambiguous. The V end lost 0 bases, the J end lost 2 bases, and 6 bases lay between the germline ends. From germline, CDR1 is SGHRS and CDR2 YFSETQ. The CDR3 loop spans 13 amino acids. Here the CDR3 reads CASSLDGAYEQYF. CDR3 DNA sequence: TGCGCCAGCAGCTTGGACGGAGCCTACGAGCAGTACTTC.

The J gene is TRBJ2-7, the V gene TRBV19; 9 nucleotides agree with TRBD1. From germline, CDR1 is LNHDA and CDR2 SQIVND (reference sequence). Germline trimming cut 6 bases from V and 6 bases from J; bases unmatched to any gene: 6. This CDR3 has 13 residues. The CDR3 DNA sequence: TGTGCCAGTAGGGGGACAGGGCAATCCGAGCAGTACTTC. It specifies CASRGTGQSEQYF.

The V and J genes are TRBV3-1 (or the pseudogene TRBV3-2) and TRBJ2-2; perhaps TRBD2 as D (6 bases). Trimming left V 4 bases short and J 4 bases short, with 13 bases between. Germline CDR1 is LGHDT and CDR2 is YNNKEL (reference sequence). The CDR3 length is 15 residues. CDR3 protein: CASSPAGSSTGELFF. CDR3 DNA sequence: TGTGCCAGCAGCCCCGCCGGGAGTAGCACCGGGGAGCTGTTTTTT.

This clone was picked up one time. V and J are TRBV27 and TRBJ1-2; D might be TRBD1 (6 bases). V was shortened by 6 bases and J by 2 bases, with 13 bases between the two germline ends. Germline V gene data show CDR1 as MNHEY and CDR2 as SMNVEV (reference sequence). This CDR3 contains 14 residues. As DNA, the CDR3 is TGTGCCAGCAGGCTTGGAGGGGGGAACTATGGCTACACCTTC. The encoded protein is CASRLGGGNYGYTF.

The CDR3 spells CASSLEGAQETQYF. Written as DNA, the CDR3 is TGCGCCAGCAGCTTGGAGGGAGCCCAAGAGACCCAGTACTTC. The V gene is TRBV5-1, the J gene TRBJ2-5, with a possible D match to TRBD2 (5 bases). Germline V gives CDR1 SGHRS, CDR2 YFSETQ. Deletions cut 0 bases from V and 1 base from J, with 7 bases between. The length of the CDR3 is 14 residues.

The CDR3 coding sequence is TGTGCCAGCAGCGCCTCCCCCTTAGCGGGAAGCGAGCAGTACTTC. Its translation: CASSASPLAGSEQYF. The V gene is TRBV9, the J gene TRBJ2-7; 8 nucleotides match TRBD2. The CDR3 runs to 15 residues. V trimming: 3 bases; J trimming: 6 bases; junction bases outside the gene matches: 11. Germline CDR1 SGDLS, CDR2 YYNGEE.

The chain carries TRBV19 and TRBJ2-7; D call uncertain. V lost 6 bases and J 7 bases, leaving 16 bases between the germline ends. Germline-derived CDR1 and CDR2 are LNHDA and SQIVND (reference sequence). This CDR3 spans 13 amino acids. The CDR3, as DNA: TGTGCCAGTAGAGAGAATCGGGCTCGAGAGCAGTACTTC. Its translation is CASRENRAREQYF. Full variable domain (missing parts from reference TRBV19 and TRBJ2-7): DGGITQSPKYLFRKEGQNVTLSCEQNLNHDAMYWYRQDPGQGLRLIYYSQIVNDFQKGDIAEGYSVSREKKESFPLTVTSAQKNPTAFYLCASRENRAREQYFGPGTRLTVT.